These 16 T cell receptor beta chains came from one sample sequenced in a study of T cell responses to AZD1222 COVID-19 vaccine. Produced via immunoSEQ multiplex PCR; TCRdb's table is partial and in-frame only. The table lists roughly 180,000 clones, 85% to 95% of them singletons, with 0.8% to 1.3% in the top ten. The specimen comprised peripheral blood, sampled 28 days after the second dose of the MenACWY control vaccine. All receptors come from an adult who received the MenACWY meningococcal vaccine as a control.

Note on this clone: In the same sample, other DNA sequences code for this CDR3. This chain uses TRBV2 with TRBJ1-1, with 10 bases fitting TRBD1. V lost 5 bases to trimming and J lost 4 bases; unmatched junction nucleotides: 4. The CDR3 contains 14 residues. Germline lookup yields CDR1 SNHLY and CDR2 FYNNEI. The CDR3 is CASSRQGARTEAFF. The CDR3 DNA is TGTGCCAGCAGTCGACAGGGGGCGCGCACTGAAGCTTTCTTT.

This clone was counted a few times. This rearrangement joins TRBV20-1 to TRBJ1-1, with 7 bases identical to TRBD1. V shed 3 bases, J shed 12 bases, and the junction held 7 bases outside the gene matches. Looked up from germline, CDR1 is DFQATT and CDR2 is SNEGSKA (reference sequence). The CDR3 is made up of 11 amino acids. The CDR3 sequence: CSASGDRETFF. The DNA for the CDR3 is TGCAGTGCTAGCGGAGACAGGGAGACTTTCTTT.

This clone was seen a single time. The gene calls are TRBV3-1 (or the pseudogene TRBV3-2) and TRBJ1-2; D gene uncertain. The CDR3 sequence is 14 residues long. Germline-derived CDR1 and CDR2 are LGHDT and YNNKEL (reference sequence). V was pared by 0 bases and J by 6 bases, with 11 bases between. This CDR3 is CASSQDGVLNGYTF. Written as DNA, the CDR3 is TGTGCCAGCAGCCAAGATGGGGTCCTAAATGGCTACACCTTC.

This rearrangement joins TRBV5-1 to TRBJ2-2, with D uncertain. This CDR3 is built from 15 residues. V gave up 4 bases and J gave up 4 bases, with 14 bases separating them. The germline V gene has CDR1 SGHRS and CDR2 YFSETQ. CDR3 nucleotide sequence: TGCGCCAGCAGCGGACGTCAAGATCGCACCGGGGAGCTGTTTTTT. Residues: CASSGRQDRTGELFF.

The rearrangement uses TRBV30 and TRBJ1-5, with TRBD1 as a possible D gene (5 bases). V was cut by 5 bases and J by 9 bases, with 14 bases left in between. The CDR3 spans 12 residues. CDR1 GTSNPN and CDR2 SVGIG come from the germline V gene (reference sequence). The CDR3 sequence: CAWAFSGGPQHF. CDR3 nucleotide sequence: TGTGCCTGGGCCTTCTCGGGGGGGCCCCAGCATTTT.

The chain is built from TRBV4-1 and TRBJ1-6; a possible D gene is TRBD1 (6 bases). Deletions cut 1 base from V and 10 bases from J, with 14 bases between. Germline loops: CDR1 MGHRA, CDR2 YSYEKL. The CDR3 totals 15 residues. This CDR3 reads CASSQVEGERSPLHF. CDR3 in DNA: TGCGCCAGCAGCCAAGTGGAGGGGGAAAGATCACCCCTCCACTTT.

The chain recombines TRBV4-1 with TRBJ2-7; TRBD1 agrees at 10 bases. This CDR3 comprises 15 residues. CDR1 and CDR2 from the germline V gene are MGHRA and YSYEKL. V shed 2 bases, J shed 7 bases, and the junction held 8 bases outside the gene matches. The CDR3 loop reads CASSQTGTGEREQYF. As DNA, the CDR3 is TGCGCCAGCAGCCAAACCGGGACAGGGGAGAGGGAGCAGTACTTC.

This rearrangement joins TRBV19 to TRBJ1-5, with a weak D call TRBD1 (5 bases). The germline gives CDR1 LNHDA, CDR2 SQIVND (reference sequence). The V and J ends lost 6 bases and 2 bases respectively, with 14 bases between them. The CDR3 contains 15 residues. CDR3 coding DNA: TGTGCCAGTAGAGCAGGAGACAGCCGCAATCAGCCCCAGCATTTT. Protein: CASRAGDSRNQPQHF.

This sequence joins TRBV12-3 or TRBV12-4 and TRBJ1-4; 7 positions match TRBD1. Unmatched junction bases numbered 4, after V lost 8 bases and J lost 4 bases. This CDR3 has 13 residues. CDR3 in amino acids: CASGGQLNEKLFF. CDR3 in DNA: TGTGCCAGCGGGGGACAGCTTAATGAAAAACTGTTTTTT.

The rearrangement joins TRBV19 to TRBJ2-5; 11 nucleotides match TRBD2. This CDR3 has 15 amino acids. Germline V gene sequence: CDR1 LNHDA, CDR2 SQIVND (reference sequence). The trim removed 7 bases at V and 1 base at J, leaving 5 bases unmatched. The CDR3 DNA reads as TGTGCCAGTACTGAGACTAGCGGGGCCCAAGAGACCCAGTACTTC. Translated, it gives CASTETSGAQETQYF.

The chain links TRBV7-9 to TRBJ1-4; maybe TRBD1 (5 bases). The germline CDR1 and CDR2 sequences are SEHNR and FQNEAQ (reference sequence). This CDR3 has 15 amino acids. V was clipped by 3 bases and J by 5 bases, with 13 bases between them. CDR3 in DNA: TGTGCCAGCAGCTTTGGGCAGGGTGGCAATGAAAAACTGTTTTTT. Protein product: CASSFGQGGNEKLFF. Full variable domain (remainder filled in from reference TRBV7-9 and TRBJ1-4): DTGVSQNPRHKITKRGQNVTFRCDPISEHNRLYWYRQTLGQGPEFLTYFQNEAQLEKSRLLSDRFSAERPKGSFSTLEIQRTEQGDSAMYLCASSFGQGGNEKLFFGSGTQLSVL.

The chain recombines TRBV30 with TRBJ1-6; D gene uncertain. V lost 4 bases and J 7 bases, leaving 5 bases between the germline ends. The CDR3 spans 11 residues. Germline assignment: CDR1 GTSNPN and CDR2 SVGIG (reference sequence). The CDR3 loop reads CAWTANSPLHF. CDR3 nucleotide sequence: TGTGCCTGGACAGCGAATTCACCCCTCCACTTT.

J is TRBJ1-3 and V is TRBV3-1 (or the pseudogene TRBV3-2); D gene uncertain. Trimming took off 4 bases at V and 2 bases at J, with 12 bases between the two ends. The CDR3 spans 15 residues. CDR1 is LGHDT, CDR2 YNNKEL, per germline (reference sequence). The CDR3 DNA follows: TGTGCCAGCAGCCTTAGGGCAGCTCCTGGAAACACCATATATTTT. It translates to CASSLRAAPGNTIYF.

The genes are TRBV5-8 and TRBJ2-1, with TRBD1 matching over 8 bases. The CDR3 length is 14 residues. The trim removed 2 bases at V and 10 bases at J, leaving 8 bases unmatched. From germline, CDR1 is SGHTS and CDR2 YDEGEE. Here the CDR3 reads CASSFYFRDREQFF. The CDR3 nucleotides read TGTGCCAGCAGCTTCTATTTCCGGGACAGGGAGCAGTTCTTC. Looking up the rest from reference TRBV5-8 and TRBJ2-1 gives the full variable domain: EAGVTQSPTHLIKTRGQQATLRCSPISGHTSVYWYQQALGLGLQFLLWYDEGEERNRGNFPPRFSGRQFPNYSSELNVNALELEDSALYLCASSFYFRDREQFFGPGTRLTVL.

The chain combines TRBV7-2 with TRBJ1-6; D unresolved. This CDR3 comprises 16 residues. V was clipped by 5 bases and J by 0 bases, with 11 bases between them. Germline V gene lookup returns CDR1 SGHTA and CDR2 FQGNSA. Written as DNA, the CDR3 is TGTGCCAGCAGCGCCAGACGGAGCTCCTATAATTCACCCCTCCACTTT. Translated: CASSARRSSYNSPLHF.

The CDR3 spells CASFQVFSGNTIYF. CDR3 bases: TGTGCCAGCTTCCAGGTTTTCTCTGGAAACACCATATATTTT. This chain connects TRBV7-2 to TRBJ1-3, with no clear D. The CDR3 is 14 amino acids. Trimming took off 8 bases at V and 0 bases at J, with 11 bases between the two ends. Germline CDR1 and CDR2: SGHTA and FQGNSA.